These 14 T cell receptor beta chains originate from one sample sequenced in a study of naive and memory T cell subsets. An equimolar mix of two oligonucleotides served as the beta constant-region primer for TRBC1 and TRBC2. Nested alpha and beta constant-region primers with the SP2 primer drove four PCR rounds on ligated cDNA. TCRdb used MiXCR to reprocess the UMI-ligation and nested PCR reads, holding one entry per CDR3 protein. The data show about 120,000 distinct CDR3 sequences, with around a third seen just once and about 1% held by the top ten. What was sequenced was central memory CD4+ T cells from blood. Receptor source: a human donor in good health.

The chain uses TRBV7-2 and TRBJ1-1, with a weak D call TRBD1 (5 bases). CDR1 is SGHTA and CDR2 is FQGNSA in the germline V gene. The CDR3 totals 13 residues. V was cut by 2 bases and J by 4 bases, with 8 bases left in between. CDR3 region: CASSLWDGTEAFF. CDR3 coding DNA: TGTGCCAGCAGCTTATGGGACGGCACTGAAGCTTTCTTT.

The V call is TRBV28, the J call TRBJ1-5, with D hard to call. V lost 2 bases to trimming and J lost 0 bases, with 5 bases between them. The CDR3 consists of 14 residues. CDR1 is MDHEN and CDR2 is SYDVKM in the germline V gene. The CDR3 coding sequence is TGTGCCAGCAGTTTAGGGCCTAGCAATCAGCCCCAGCATTTT. Translating gives CASSLGPSNQPQHF. Full variable domain (rest looked up from reference TRBV28 and TRBJ1-5): DVKVTQSSRYLVKRTGEKVFLECVQDMDHENMFWYRQDPGLGLRLIYFSYDVKMKEKGDIPEGYSVSREKKERFSLILESASTNQTSMYLCASSLGPSNQPQHFGDGTRLSIL.

There are a few counts of this clonotype. J is TRBJ2-1 and V is TRBV20-1; 9 positions agree with TRBD2. Per germline, CDR1 DFQATT and CDR2 SNEGSKA (reference sequence). The CDR3 extends over 15 amino acids. The ends lost 2 bases at V and 9 bases at J; junction bases unmatched: 11. The CDR3 nucleotides are TGCAGTGCTAGACTTCATAGCGGGAGCGGTGGTGAGCAGTTCTTC. This codes for CSARLHSGSGGEQFF.

This chain connects TRBV3-1 to TRBJ2-6; TRBD1 agrees at 8 bases. Germline V lookup: CDR1 LGHDT, CDR2 YNNKEL (reference sequence). The CDR3 sequence is 18 residues long. V shed 3 bases and J 0 bases; nucleotides not matched to a gene: 7. The CDR3 sequence is CASSQVNRGVSGANVLTF. CDR3 sequence (DNA): TGTGCCAGCAGCCAGGTCAACAGGGGGGTCTCTGGGGCCAACGTCCTGACTTTC.

This clonotype was seen more than once but under ten times. The genes are TRBV29-1 and TRBJ2-2; D is undetermined. CDR3 size: 13 residues. Trimming cost V 7 bases and J 7 bases, with 16 bases left between them. In germline, CDR1 is SQVTM, CDR2 ANQGSEA. CDR3 sequence (DNA): TGCAGCGCACTTGAGCGCCCGGGCGGGGAGCTGTTTTTT. As protein: CSALERPGGELFF.

This clonotype was detected a few times. The rearrangement uses TRBV7-8 and TRBJ2-7; the D is unclear. This CDR3 contains 15 residues. Germline-derived CDR1 and CDR2 are SGHVS and FQNEAQ. V lost 1 base and J lost 5, with 15 bases in between. As DNA, the CDR3 is TGTGCCAGCAGCTTAGAACACGGCAGAATAGACGAGCAGTACTTC. Translation gives CASSLEHGRIDEQYF.

This clonotype was recorded a few times. The genes are TRBV28 and TRBJ1-2; 7 nucleotides align to TRBD1. There are 12 residues in the CDR3. Germline lookup yields CDR1 MDHEN and CDR2 SYDVKM. V lost 8 bases, J lost 8 bases, and 8 bases stayed unmatched. CDR3 loop: CASGDSLFGYTF. The DNA of the CDR3 is TGTGCCAGCGGGGACAGCCTTTTCGGCTACACCTTC.

The V call is TRBV5-1, the J call TRBJ2-5; the D gene is possibly TRBD1 (6 bases). From germline, CDR1 is SGHRS and CDR2 YFSETQ. This CDR3 comprises 15 residues. The V end lost 3 bases, the J end lost 5 bases, and 17 bases lay between the germline ends. CDR3 nucleotides: TGCGCCAGCAGCTGGGTGGGGCACAGGGACGAGACCCAGTACTTC. It is translated as CASSWVGHRDETQYF.

This clonotype was counted at least ten times. The rearrangement uses TRBV12-5 and TRBJ1-5, with TRBD1 matching 7 bases. The length of the CDR3 is 17 residues. Germline CDR1 reads LGHNT; CDR2 reads FRNRAP. The J segment lost 1 base and the V segment lost 5 bases, leaving 11 bases of the junction unmatched. The CDR3 DNA is TGTGCTAGTGGTCTATATAGACAGGGTTTCAGCAATCAGCCCCAGCATTTT. Encoded protein: CASGLYRQGFSNQPQHF.

The chain joins TRBV12-3 or TRBV12-4 to TRBJ2-7, with 7 nucleotides matching TRBD2. Trimming removed 2 bases from V and 6 bases from J; junction bases left unmatched: 4. The CDR3 has 13 amino acids. The CDR3 nucleotides read TGTGCCAGCAGTTTACTTGGGGGGGGCGAGCAGTACTTC. Translating it yields CASSLLGGGEQYF.

The chain links TRBV20-1 to TRBJ2-5; D gene ambiguous. Germline V gene data show CDR1 as DFQATT and CDR2 as SNEGSKA (reference sequence). Between the trimmed V and J ends, which lost 3 bases and 4 bases, there was a span of 6 bases. The length of the CDR3 is 11 residues. Here the CDR3 DNA reads TGCAGTGCTAGTATTACAGAGACCCAGTACTTC. It specifies CSASITETQYF.

This chain uses TRBV7-8 with TRBJ2-7; 10 positions match TRBD2. The V segment lost 5 bases and the J segment 5 bases; nucleotides outside the gene matches: 6. The CDR3 length is 14 residues. CDR1 is SGHVS, CDR2 FQNEAQ, per germline. In DNA, the CDR3 is TGTGCCAGCAGCCTTCCAGCGGGAGGGGACGAGCAGTACTTC. This translates into CASSLPAGGDEQYF. The whole variable domain, filled in from reference TRBV7-8 and TRBJ2-7, reads GAGVSQSPRYKVAKRGQDVALRCDPISGHVSLFWYQQALGQGPEFLTYFQNEAQLDKSGLPSDRFFAERPEGSVSTLKIQRTQQEDSAVYLCASSLPAGGDEQYFGPGTRLTVT.

This clonotype was seen a few times. The CDR3 region is CASRSPFLNTEAFF. Here the CDR3 DNA reads TGTGCCAGCAGGAGCCCGTTTTTGAACACTGAAGCTTTCTTT. The J gene is TRBJ1-1, the V gene TRBV6-5; no definite D call. The CDR3 contains 14 residues. Trimming took off 6 bases at V and 0 bases at J, with 11 bases between the two ends. CDR1 MNHEY and CDR2 SVGAGI come from the germline V gene.

The chain couples TRBV12-3 or TRBV12-4 to TRBJ2-2; no clear D gene. V lost 7 bases, J lost 1 base, and 13 bases lay in between. The CDR3 covers 15 residues. The DNA for the CDR3 is TGTGCCAGCACTTTCCGTGGGGTGAACACCGGGGAGCTGTTTTTT. Residues: CASTFRGVNTGELFF.